What follows are 27 T cell receptor beta chains derived from one specimen sequenced in a study of cytomegalovirus exposure and HLA in healthy donors. It was with 60 Vbeta and 13 Jbeta primers that the PCR ran. Clones were read by immunoSEQ multiplex PCR, and TCRdb kept only the in-frame ones, dropping some. The sample contains 150,000 to 200,000 clones, roughly 72% of which appear only once. The material sequenced was PBMCs. These receptors all come from a young woman in good health and CMV-seropositive.

The rearrangement links TRBV5-1 to TRBJ2-2, with a weak D call TRBD2 (6 bases). Trimming cost V 1 base and J 5 bases, with 18 bases left between them. CDR3 length equals 17 residues. Germline V gene sequence: CDR1 SGHRS, CDR2 YFSETQ. CDR3 sequence: CASSLPRGGRGTGELFF. The CDR3 DNA is TGCGCCAGCAGCTTGCCTCGAGGAGGGCGCGGAACCGGGGAGCTGTTTTTT.

The gene calls are TRBV5-1 and TRBJ1-1; 7 positions match TRBD1. The germline CDR1 and CDR2 sequences are SGHRS and YFSETQ. V lost 0 bases to trimming and J lost 4 bases; unmatched junction nucleotides: 6. The CDR3 covers 15 residues. The CDR3 reads CASSLVQGRGTEAFF. Here the CDR3 DNA reads TGCGCCAGCAGCTTGGTACAGGGGCGGGGCACTGAAGCTTTCTTT.

The chain couples TRBV9 to TRBJ1-4, with D tentatively TRBD1 (6 bases). The V gene lost 5 bases and the J gene lost 6 bases, with 14 bases spanning the gap. Per germline, CDR1 SGDLS and CDR2 YYNGEE. This CDR3 contains 14 residues. The CDR3 loop is CASSFREGDEKLFF. CDR3 nucleotides: TGTGCCAGCAGTTTTAGGGAGGGGGATGAAAAACTGTTTTTT.

The chain couples TRBV7-2 to TRBJ1-1; D gene unclear. Germline V gene lookup returns CDR1 SGHTA and CDR2 FQGNSA. CDR3 size: 13 residues. V dropped 5 bases and J dropped 0 bases, with 7 bases sitting between them. In nucleotides, the CDR3 is TGTGCCAGCAGCCCGGACTTGAACACTGAAGCTTTCTTT. This codes for CASSPDLNTEAFF.

The count of this clone is one. This rearrangement joins TRBV5-1 to TRBJ1-1; TRBD1 matches 7 bases. V shed 4 bases and J 2 bases; nucleotides not matched to a gene: 8. CDR1 and CDR2 from the germline V gene are SGHRS and YFSETQ. CDR3 length: 15 amino acids. The CDR3 DNA reads TGCGCCAGCAGCCGCCAGACAGGGAGTAACACTGAAGCTTTCTTT. Translating gives CASSRQTGSNTEAFF.

This chain's CDR3 is CASSLGREKLFF. The CDR3 DNA reads as TGTGCCAGCAGCCTGGGGCGAGAAAAACTGTTTTTT. This sequence joins TRBV7-9 and TRBJ1-4, with a possible D match to TRBD1 (5 bases). The CDR3 is 12 residues long. Germline CDR1 and CDR2: SEHNR and FQNEAQ (reference sequence). Trimming cost V 5 bases and J 8 bases, with 9 bases left between them.

The chain employs TRBV6-5 and TRBJ2-5, with D perhaps matching TRBD2 (6 bases). The DNA end lines up better with TRBJ2-7; the J call may be wrong. The CDR3 extends over 13 amino acids. CDR1 and CDR2 from the germline V gene are MNHEY and SVGAGI. CDR3: CASSYSGLYEQYF. CDR3 DNA: TGTGCCAGCAGTTACAGCGGGCTCTACGAGCAGTACTTC.

This clone was observed a single time. Within the sample, other DNA sequences also encode this same CDR3. J is TRBJ2-3 and V is TRBV9, with TRBD1 matching 7 bases. This CDR3 has 15 residues. The J segment lost 2 bases and the V segment lost 0 bases, leaving 3 bases of the junction unmatched. The germline V gene encodes CDR1 SGDLS and CDR2 YYNGEE. The CDR3 loop reads CASSVEGQSTDTQYF. The CDR3 DNA follows: TGTGCCAGCAGCGTAGAGGGACAGTCCACAGATACGCAGTATTTT.

The rearrangement links TRBV7-9 to TRBJ2-1, with 9 bases lining up with TRBD2. Germline CDR1 is SEHNR and CDR2 is FQNEAQ (reference sequence). The CDR3 has 11 amino acids. V lost 11 bases to trimming and J lost 14 bases; unmatched junction nucleotides: 10. CDR3 nucleotides: TGTGCCGGGCAGTTAGCGGGAGCCAAGTTCTTC. Residues: CAGQLAGAKFF.

The table lists this clone with a few counts. The chain employs TRBV27 and TRBJ1-5; D may be TRBD1 (6 bases). Germline CDR1 and CDR2: MNHEY and SMNVEV (reference sequence). The V gene lost 5 bases and the J gene lost 1 base, with 12 bases spanning the gap. The CDR3 length is 15 residues. CDR3: CASSTRGLSNQPQHF. The CDR3 nucleotides are TGTGCCAGCAGTACGAGGGGGTTAAGCAATCAGCCCCAGCATTTT.

CDR3 loop: CAITGDRKDEQYF. In DNA form, the CDR3 reads TGTGCCATCACCGGGGACAGAAAGGACGAGCAGTACTTC. This chain uses TRBV10-3 with TRBJ2-7, with 7 nucleotides matching TRBD1. V shed 7 bases and J 5 bases; nucleotides not matched to a gene: 8. This CDR3 contains 13 residues. Germline CDR1 reads ENHRY; CDR2 reads SYGVKD.

V gene TRBV10-3 combines with J gene TRBJ1-2; D is unclear. CDR3 length: 13 amino acids. Trimming pared 2 bases from V and 2 bases from J, leaving 6 bases between. The germline V gene has CDR1 ENHRY and CDR2 SYGVKD. The CDR3 spells CAISETVNYGYTF. The CDR3, as DNA: TGTGCCATCAGTGAGACAGTGAACTATGGCTACACCTTC.

The CDR3 DNA reads as TGTGCCAGCAGTTGGGGGACAGGCGGGCTAGTCGAGCAGTACTTC. It translates to CASSWGTGGLVEQYF. The genes are TRBV28 and TRBJ2-7, with 8 bases fitting TRBD1. Looked up from germline, CDR1 is MDHEN and CDR2 is SYDVKM. V dropped 4 bases and J dropped 6; count of bases not matched to a gene: 11. The CDR3 runs to 15 residues.

The rearrangement uses TRBV18 and TRBJ2-1; D not resolved. V was clipped by 3 bases and J by 2 bases, with 8 bases between them. The CDR3 consists of 14 residues. Germline CDR1 reads KGHSH; CDR2 reads LQKENI. The CDR3 DNA sequence: TGTGCCAGCTCACCTGCGCGGACCTACAATGAGCAGTTCTTC. This codes for CASSPARTYNEQFF.

The genes are TRBV5-5 and TRBJ1-4; D gene unclear. The CDR3 is made up of 17 amino acids. V lost 0 bases and J 0 bases, leaving 12 bases between the germline ends. In germline, CDR1 is SGHKS, CDR2 YYEKEE (reference sequence). CDR3 loop: CASSLDGGLSTNEKLFF. In DNA, the CDR3 is TGTGCCAGCAGCTTGGATGGCGGGTTATCAACTAATGAAAAACTGTTTTTT.

V usage is TRBV5-3 and J usage is TRBJ1-6, with D hard to call. TRBV5-3 belongs to the ORF category, with a function that is uncertain. V was clipped by 4 bases and J by 3 bases, with 20 bases between them. The CDR3 has 18 residues. This CDR3 reads CARSMGSGRNIYNSPLHF. CDR3 in DNA: TGTGCCAGAAGCATGGGAAGCGGAAGAAACATCTATAATTCACCCCTCCACTTT.

This clone was picked up one time. The chain combines TRBV4-1 with TRBJ1-2, with a weak D call TRBD1 (6 bases). V was clipped by 0 bases and J by 4 bases, with 18 bases between them. The CDR3 spans 17 residues. CDR1 and CDR2 (germline): MGHRA, YSYEKL. The CDR3 spells CASSQEPPGAFLYGYTF. The DNA of the CDR3 is TGCGCCAGCAGCCAAGAGCCTCCAGGGGCCTTCCTCTATGGCTACACCTTC.

This chain joins TRBV5-1 and TRBJ1-1, with no clear D. The CDR3 is 14 residues long. CDR1 is SGHRS, CDR2 YFSETQ, per germline. Trimming cost V 1 base and J 1 base, with 8 bases left between them. The CDR3 sequence is CASSLKGANTEAFF. CDR3 bases: TGCGCCAGCAGCTTGAAGGGAGCGAACACTGAAGCTTTCTTT.

This chain uses TRBV28 with TRBJ2-7; 10 bases agree with TRBD1. Germline CDR1 is MDHEN and CDR2 is SYDVKM. Losses at the gene ends were 8 bases for V and 6 bases for J; bases not matched to a gene: 10. The CDR3 is 14 residues long. The CDR3 region is CASSSGQGFIEQYF. The CDR3 DNA sequence: TGTGCCAGCTCTTCGGGACAGGGGTTCATCGAGCAGTACTTC.

The chain combines TRBV7-6 with TRBJ1-5; tentatively, D is TRBD1 (6 bases). The CDR3 spans 14 residues. Looked up from germline, CDR1 is SGHVS and CDR2 is FNYEAQ. The germline V and J ends were trimmed by 1 base and 3 bases, with 7 bases remaining between them. This CDR3 reads CASSLDRANQPQHF. The CDR3 DNA sequence: TGTGCCAGCAGCTTAGACAGGGCCAATCAGCCCCAGCATTTT.

The CDR3 coding sequence is TGTGCCAGCAGAACGGGGGAGGTAGACACTGAAGCTTTCTTT. Translating gives CASRTGEVDTEAFF. The chain combines TRBV5-6 with TRBJ1-1, with a possible D match to TRBD1 (5 bases). Germline lookup yields CDR1 SGHDT and CDR2 YYEEEE. Trimming cost V 5 bases and J 3 bases, with 14 bases left between them. The CDR3 runs 14 residues.

The V gene is TRBV7-6, the J gene TRBJ2-2; unclear D gene. CDR1 and CDR2 from the germline V gene are SGHVS and FNYEAQ. V gave up 4 bases and J gave up 5 bases, with 14 bases separating them. This CDR3 is 15 amino acids long. CDR3 DNA sequence: TGTGCCAGCAGCTCTAGTGGCGAGGTAACCGGGGAGCTGTTTTTT. Residues: CASSSSGEVTGELFF. Complete variable domain (other parts from reference TRBV7-6 and TRBJ2-2): GAGVSQSPRYKVTKRGQDVALRCDPISGHVSLYWYRQALGQGPEFLTYFNYEAQQDKSGLPNDRFSAERPEGSISTLTIQRTEQRDSAMYRCASSSSGEVTGELFFGEGSRLTVL.

The V call is TRBV10-3, the J call TRBJ2-7, with a weak D call TRBD2 (5 bases). Trimming left V 4 bases short and J 4 bases short, with 8 bases between. This CDR3 contains 12 residues. Germline V gene sequence: CDR1 ENHRY, CDR2 SYGVKD. The CDR3 spells CAISGGGYEQYF. In DNA form, the CDR3 reads TGTGCCATCAGTGGCGGAGGATACGAGCAGTACTTC.

In nucleotides, the CDR3 is TGTGCCAGCAGCCTCTTCTCACAGGGGGTGAACACTGAAGCTTTCTTT. This sequence encodes CASSLFSQGVNTEAFF. The chain employs TRBV7-2 and TRBJ1-1; 8 nucleotides match TRBD1. From germline, CDR1 is SGHTA and CDR2 FQGNSA. The CDR3 extends over 16 amino acids. Germline trimming cut 5 bases from V and 0 bases from J; bases unmatched to any gene: 8.

The rearrangement joins TRBV7-2 to TRBJ2-1; 8 bases are shared with TRBD2. Germline V gene lookup returns CDR1 SGHTA and CDR2 FQGNSA. This CDR3 has 16 amino acids. With V trimmed by 5 bases and J by 6 bases, 12 bases remained unmatched. CDR3 nucleotide sequence: TGTGCCAGCAGCACTACCGGGACTAGATCGTTCAATGAGCAGTTCTTC. It codes for CASSTTGTRSFNEQFF.

The chain uses TRBV18 and TRBJ1-2; a possible D gene is TRBD1 (5 bases). The CDR3 is 15 residues long. CDR1 is KGHSH and CDR2 is LQKENI in the germline V gene. Trimming stripped 4 bases from V and 7 bases from J, with 19 bases between. The CDR3 sequence: CASSLGTSGGVGYTF. CDR3 DNA: TGTGCCAGCTCACTCGGGACGTCGGGCGGGGTTGGCTACACCTTC.

This clone was counted a single time. The V call is TRBV15, the J call TRBJ1-1; D is perhaps TRBD1 (6 bases). Germline V gene data show CDR1 as LNHNV and CDR2 as YYDKDF (reference sequence). The CDR3 consists of 18 residues. V dropped 0 bases and J dropped 4 bases, with 21 bases sitting between them. The CDR3 region is CATSRDSSGHRRSTEAFF. In nucleotides, the CDR3 is TGTGCCACCAGCAGAGATTCTTCGGGACACCGGCGTAGCACTGAAGCTTTCTTT.